Presented here are 21 T cell receptor beta chains from one specimen sequenced in a study of PD-L1 blockade in urothelial cancer. Sequencing was performed with immunoSEQ multiplex PCR; in TCRdb, only in-frame clones are kept and a portion is missing. The data contain tens of thousands of clones, 86% of them seen just once; the ten biggest clones take up less than 3.5%. The source was PBMCs, collected around atezolizumab (anti-PD-L1) treatment. The receptors originated from a man aged 45-60 years with urothelial cancer.

The chain links TRBV7-6 to TRBJ2-1; 13 bases line up with TRBD2. In germline, CDR1 is SGHVS, CDR2 FNYEAQ. This CDR3 is built from 15 residues. V lost 6 bases, J lost 7 bases, and 6 bases stayed unmatched. The CDR3 nucleotides read TGTGCCAGCAGTTCTGGGACTAGCGGGGCAAATGAGCAGTTCTTC. Protein: CASSSGTSGANEQFF. Supplemented by reference TRBV7-6 and TRBJ2-1, the full variable domain reads GAGVSQSPRYKVTKRGQDVALRCDPISGHVSLYWYRQALGQGPEFLTYFNYEAQQDKSGLPNDRFSAERPEGSISTLTIQRTEQRDSAMYRCASSSGTSGANEQFFGPGTRLTVL.

The rearrangement joins TRBV27 to TRBJ1-2; 8 bases align to TRBD1. The germline CDR1 and CDR2 sequences are MNHEY and SMNVEV (reference sequence). The CDR3 consists of 14 residues. V lost 3 bases and J lost 8; bases outside the gene matches: 8. The CDR3 is CASSFSQGAGGYTF. Written as DNA, the CDR3 is TGTGCCAGCAGTTTTTCGCAGGGGGCGGGAGGCTACACCTTC.

The chain couples TRBV7-9 to TRBJ2-7; the D gene is possibly TRBD1 (6 bases). Trimming stripped 5 bases from V and 6 bases from J, with 17 bases between. The V gene's germline CDR1 is SEHNR and CDR2 FQNEAQ (reference sequence). There are 14 residues in the CDR3. The CDR3: CASSVLQGFSEQYF. For the CDR3, the DNA is TGTGCCAGCAGCGTACTCCAGGGGTTTAGCGAGCAGTACTTC.

The genes are TRBV19 and TRBJ2-1, with 10 bases identical to TRBD2. The germline CDR1 and CDR2 sequences are LNHDA and SQIVND (reference sequence). Trimming cost V 7 bases and J 1 base; bases outside gene matches: 7. The CDR3 is 16 amino acids. CDR3 DNA: TGTGCCAGTACCTCTAGCGGGAGTCTATCCTACAATGAGCAGTTCTTC. Translation: CASTSSGSLSYNEQFF. The full variable domain, in which reference TRBV19 and TRBJ2-1 provide the parts outside the CDR3, is DGGITQSPKYLFRKEGQNVTLSCEQNLNHDAMYWYRQDPGQGLRLIYYSQIVNDFQKGDIAEGYSVSREKKESFPLTVTSAQKNPTAFYLCASTSSGSLSYNEQFFGPGTRLTVL.

The genes are TRBV27 and TRBJ2-5, with a tentative D call TRBD1 (5 bases). Germline CDR1 is MNHEY and CDR2 is SMNVEV (reference sequence). The CDR3 spans 13 residues. V dropped 1 base and J dropped 5 bases, with 8 bases sitting between them. This CDR3 reads CASSLLGVETQYF. CDR3 sequence (DNA): TGTGCCAGCAGTTTATTAGGGGTTGAGACCCAGTACTTC.

V is TRBV28 and J is TRBJ1-3; TRBD1 matches 9 bases. There are 18 residues in the CDR3. The V gene's germline CDR1 is MDHEN and CDR2 SYDVKM. Losses at the gene ends were 5 bases for V and 2 bases for J; bases not matched to a gene: 13. CDR3 region: CASSPPYRTGVTGNTIYF. CDR3 in DNA: TGTGCCAGCAGTCCTCCCTACAGGACAGGGGTCACTGGAAACACCATATATTTT.

The chain has TRBV30 and TRBJ2-1; tentative D call: TRBD2 (6 bases). CDR1 and CDR2 (germline): GTSNPN, SVGIG (reference sequence). This CDR3 region has 15 residues. Trimming shortened V by 4 bases and J by 3 bases, and 16 bases separated the two germline ends. The CDR3 is CAWNSPFGSYNEQFF. CDR3 in DNA: TGTGCCTGGAACTCTCCATTCGGGAGCTACAATGAGCAGTTCTTC.

The DNA for the CDR3 is TGTGCCAGCAGCGTGACAGGCAAGACCTACGAGCAGTACTTC. Amino acids: CASSVTGKTYEQYF. The rearrangement joins TRBV9 to TRBJ2-7; a possible D gene is TRBD1 (6 bases). Trimming shortened V by 2 bases and J by 2 bases, and 11 bases separated the two germline ends. This CDR3 contains 14 residues. Per the germline V gene, CDR1 is SGDLS and CDR2 is YYNGEE.

The CDR3 protein is CASRTQGSYEQYF. In DNA form, the CDR3 reads TGTGCCAGCAGAACACAGGGGAGCTACGAGCAGTACTTC. The chain links TRBV27 to TRBJ2-7; TRBD1 aligns across 7 bases. Germline-derived CDR1 and CDR2 are MNHEY and SMNVEV (reference sequence). Losses at the gene ends were 6 bases for V and 3 bases for J; bases not matched to a gene: 5. This CDR3 is built from 13 residues.

The CDR3 sequence is CATSRRTGETQHF. DNA for the CDR3: TGTGCCACCAGCAGACGGACAGGGGAAACCCAGCATTTT. V usage is TRBV15 and J usage is TRBJ1-5; 9 nucleotides match TRBD1. The CDR3 totals 13 residues. The J segment lost 11 bases and the V segment lost 2 bases, leaving 4 bases of the junction unmatched. The V gene's germline CDR1 is LNHNV and CDR2 YYDKDF (reference sequence). Complete variable domain (other parts from reference TRBV15 and TRBJ1-5): DAMVIQNPRYQVTQFGKPVTLSCSQTLNHNVMYWYQQKSSQAPKLLFHYYDKDFNNEADTPDNFQSRRPNTSFCFLDIRSPGLGDTAMYLCATSRRTGETQHFGDGTRLSIL.

V gene TRBV7-8 combines with J gene TRBJ2-7; 7 positions match TRBD2. The trim removed 5 bases at V and 6 bases at J, leaving 7 bases unmatched. CDR1 is SGHVS and CDR2 is FQNEAQ in the germline V gene. The CDR3 length is 13 residues. The CDR3 region has the DNA TGTGCCAGCAGCCTGATGACTAGCAGCGAGCAGTACTTC. Encoded protein: CASSLMTSSEQYF.

The rearrangement uses TRBV27 and TRBJ2-7, with 13 bases matching TRBD2. The CDR3 sequence is 16 residues long. V dropped 6 bases and J dropped 2; count of bases not matched to a gene: 7. Germline assignment: CDR1 MNHEY and CDR2 SMNVEV (reference sequence). The CDR3 DNA reads as TGTGCCAGCAGCGGGACTAGCGGGATGGGCGCCTACGAGCAGTACTTC. Its protein is CASSGTSGMGAYEQYF.

V is TRBV2 and J is TRBJ2-1; 12 bases are shared with TRBD2. CDR1 and CDR2 from the germline V gene are SNHLY and FYNNEI. The CDR3 totals 13 residues. The V segment lost 6 bases and the J segment 8 bases; nucleotides outside the gene matches: 2. The CDR3 protein is CASRLAGGHEQFF. The CDR3 DNA is TGTGCCAGCAGACTAGCGGGAGGACATGAGCAGTTCTTC.

V usage is TRBV29-1 and J usage is TRBJ2-7; D is perhaps TRBD1 (6 bases). CDR1 and CDR2 (germline): SQVTM, ANQGSEA. Trimming stripped 0 bases from V and 3 bases from J, with 6 bases between. The CDR3 is 12 amino acids. The CDR3 bases are TGCAGCGTTGAAGAGGACAGCTACGAGCAGTACTTC. Protein product: CSVEEDSYEQYF.

The chain uses TRBV5-5 and TRBJ2-2; maybe TRBD2 (6 bases). The CDR3 spans 17 residues. Germline loops: CDR1 SGHKS, CDR2 YYEKEE (reference sequence). Trimming pared 0 bases from V and 2 bases from J, leaving 14 bases between. DNA of the CDR3: TGTGCCAGCAGCTTGGTGAGGGTGGGAGGAAACACCGGGGAGCTGTTTTTT. This sequence encodes CASSLVRVGGNTGELFF.

This rearrangement joins TRBV6-6 to TRBJ1-6; 9 bases fit TRBD1. Germline V gene data show CDR1 as MNHNY and CDR2 as SVGAGI (reference sequence). CDR3 length: 15 amino acids. V shed 6 bases, J shed 9 bases, and the junction held 9 bases outside the gene matches. As DNA, the CDR3 is TGTGCCAGCAGGGGGCAGACAGGGGGATTTTCACCCCTCCACTTT. It encodes CASRGQTGGFSPLHF.

The chain couples TRBV30 to TRBJ2-1; tentative D call: TRBD2 (6 bases). The CDR3 contains 13 residues. Trimming took off 2 bases at V and 6 bases at J, with 11 bases between the two ends. Germline V lookup: CDR1 GTSNPN, CDR2 SVGIG (reference sequence). Here the CDR3 reads CAWSKRVTNEQFF. The CDR3 DNA follows: TGTGCCTGGAGTAAGCGGGTCACCAATGAGCAGTTCTTC.

This clone was recorded a few times. This sequence joins TRBV5-1 and TRBJ2-1, with 9 bases fitting TRBD2. With 2 bases clipped from V and 7 bases from J, the junction kept 1 base outside the gene matches. Germline V lookup: CDR1 SGHRS, CDR2 YFSETQ. There are 13 residues in the CDR3. The CDR3 sequence is CASSFLAGNEQFF. The CDR3 coding sequence is TGCGCCAGCAGCTTTCTAGCGGGGAATGAGCAGTTCTTC.

In its sample, this clone was seen once. The V call is TRBV7-6, the J call TRBJ2-7, with 9 bases identical to TRBD2. There are 16 residues in the CDR3. Germline V gives CDR1 SGHVS, CDR2 FNYEAQ. V dropped 1 base and J dropped 3; count of bases not matched to a gene: 7. CDR3 amino acids: CASSLGGASGIYEQYF. Written as DNA, the CDR3 is TGTGCCAGCAGCTTAGGGGGGGCTAGCGGGATCTACGAGCAGTACTTC. The entire variable domain, with the rest obtained from reference TRBV7-6 and TRBJ2-7, is as follows: GAGVSQSPRYKVTKRGQDVALRCDPISGHVSLYWYRQALGQGPEFLTYFNYEAQQDKSGLPNDRFSAERPEGSISTLTIQRTEQRDSAMYRCASSLGGASGIYEQYFGPGTRLTVT.

J is TRBJ2-4 and V is TRBV5-5; 8 bases are shared with TRBD1. CDR3 length: 13 residues. V was pared by 3 bases and J by 9 bases, with 5 bases of the junction left unmatched. CDR1 is SGHKS, CDR2 YYEKEE, per germline (reference sequence). CDR3 DNA: TGTGCCAGCAGCTCGGGACAGGATCTCATTCAGTACTTC. The encoded protein is CASSSGQDLIQYF.

The rearrangement joins TRBV11-2 to TRBJ2-3; D might be TRBD1 (6 bases). Trimming shortened V by 5 bases and J by 0 bases, and 24 bases separated the two germline ends. The CDR3 consists of 19 residues. Germline lookup yields CDR1 SGHAT and CDR2 FQNNGV. CDR3 loop: CASSPDRWDTPTSTDTQYF. The CDR3 DNA reads as TGTGCCAGCAGCCCTGACCGATGGGACACTCCCACTAGCACAGATACGCAGTATTTT.